The clone carrying this TCR beta chain was counted between two and nine times. Amplification of TCR beta CDR3 regions was performed using RNA transcripts as template. RT-PCR in the first round (using the HTBI primer set) targeted the TCR CDR3. TCRdb reprocessed the multiplex PCR reads via MiXCR and lists one record per CDR3 protein. There are 350,000 to 400,000 distinct CDR3 sequences in the sample; about 15% occur only once, and around a third lies in the top ten. Patients were excluded for uncontrolled infection, other autoimmune disease, pregnancy or lactation. Based on clinical symptoms, serum thyroxine and TRAb, thyroid ultrasound and orbital computed tomography, diagnoses were reached. This specimen belongs to a study of T cells in Graves' hyperthyroidism and ophthalmopathy. Germline CDR1 reads MNHNS; CDR2 reads SASEGT. The junction had 8 bases not matched to a gene; V was cut back by 5 bases and J by 5 bases. This CDR3 contains 15 residues.

The sequenced sample was blood. The TCR originated in a woman in her 30s with Graves' hyperthyroidism. V usage is TRBV6-1 and J usage is TRBJ2-7, with TRBD1 matching over 11 bases. The CDR3 DNA follows: TGTGCCAGCAGTACCCGGGACAGGGGGTTCGACGAGCAGTACTTC. Translation gives CASSTRDRGFDEQYF.